This TCR beta chain was retrieved from a study of HIV-infected patients and healthy controls (dated by TCRdb to between 2013 and 2015). Some background on the complete study: The study tested whether deep TCR repertoire sequencing of HIV patients' small blood samples could capture immune perturbation and reconstitution. Overall results and qualifications from the work: Most CMV-associated CDR3s became more frequent during therapy, although their change was not significant, whereas HIV-associated CDR3s showed a significant decrease in frequency. Eight alpha and eight beta V genes showed significantly different mean usage between HIV-infected patients and controls. The study did not determine donor HLA types. Processing was restricted to sixteen HIV-infected individuals, which the authors judged to be a major constraint on the generalizability of the findings. Alpha-chain CDR3s from MAIT cells occurred at high frequency in healthy controls but were severely depleted in HIV+ repertoires. The use of whole blood limited sequencing depth and precluded separation of the dynamics of distinct T-cell subpopulations. The pairing of alpha and beta chains was not determined in the samples. Healthy control repertoires showed roughly threefold more distinct CDR3s and higher Shannon diversity than untreated HIV+ repertoires. HIV-infected repertoires showed significantly elevated mean Gini indices relative to controls, which possibly reflects oligoclonality. Comparisons were complicated by unequal numbers of distinct sequences between patients and controls, and rare events from HIV-infected data were overweighted by size-matching. The apparent post-therapy recovery of the Gini index in HIV-infected patients was not reproduced in size-matched repertoire data. Slight age and sex profile differences between the study cohorts did not explain the observed diversity differences. Healthy controls shared more CDR3s between individuals than HIV+ patients, by Jaccard index and by count of highly shared sequences.

This clonotype was seen a few times. This clone's antigen is unknown. No quality values exist for individual bases; no much larger clone is one base distant. 400 to 550 ng RNA was reverse transcribed with SuperScript III using primers against the alpha and beta constant regions. Alpha and beta chain libraries were generated separately via chain-specific third strand synthesis with multiplexing indices. In the protocol, all rearrangements within a chain were amplified with a single primer pair so that primer bias was avoided, and molecular barcodes were added to each cDNA molecule. Purified cDNA was ligated with T4 RNA Ligase 1 onto a 5' RACE adapter bearing a random hexamer and the SP2 sequencing primer site. The authors primed second strand synthesis from the SP2 site with Phusion polymerase and used slow temperature ramps to favor optimal annealing. Joined together, two random hexamer sequences that had both been added before amplification formed the 12-nucleotide barcode of each molecule. An amplification PCR of approximately 24 cycles with P5s and P7 primers came after a short first PCR that had added P5 and P7 adapter elements plus a second index. A total of about 25 PCR cycles were applied to the libraries, which were quantified on a Qubit, sized on a Bioanalyzer, and diluted to roughly 4 nM. Normalized libraries were sequenced on an Illumina MiSeq with 2 x 250 paired-end kits. MinElute columns were the means by which the reverse transcription reactions were cleaned up, and the reactions were eluted into approximately 11 ul Tris-Cl. Adapter ligations were incubated for 20 to 25 hours at 16 degrees C and subsequently purified with AMPure XP beads at a 1:1 ratio. The original methods were these. Demultiplexed FASTQ files were processed with a modified Decombinator that output V, J, insert and barcode information. Any sequence that shared a barcode yet differed from the dominant sequence was discarded as an error, and the number of original cDNA molecules was estimated by counting barcodes clustered at Levenshtein distance 3. The R packages ineq, vegan, igraph and RCytoscape were used for downstream analyses, with IMGT nomenclature and CDR3 definitions applied. V gene usage was calculated across distinct sequences, with every TCR tallied a single time to avoid skew from clonal expansion. Unique CDR3 amino acid sequences within a donor were connected in similarity networks whenever two sequences differed by a single Levenshtein edit. Published HIV-specific CDR3s (approximately 90 alpha, 702 beta) and CMV-specific CDR3s (around 13 alpha, a few hundred beta) were compiled and searched for in the repertoires. It was shown by random subsampling to size-matched repertoires that the decreased diversity of patients was not caused by their lower sequence numbers. The raw public data were reprocessed by TCRdb itself: fastp quality trimming at Q25, MiXCR clonotype calling, in-frame beta chains only. Each CDR3 protein appears once, grouped with its most common genes and DNA. The V and J calls were determined by TCRdb, not by the authors. Counted in this sample were nearly 25,000 distinct CDR3 sequences; under 9% of them appeared once. The ten largest account for around 3.9% of the sample.

Counted from cysteine to phenylalanine, this CDR3 has 15 amino acids. The kept DNA is CDR3 alone, 45 bases in frame from the first base. V drops 0 bases and J drops 0 bases, leaving 7 bases in between. Per the germline V gene (reference sequence), MNHNY is the CDR1 and SVGAGI is the CDR2. Since whole blood was used without any cell fractionation, the repertoire reflected all peripheral T cells in unsorted form. As controls, around 11 uninfected healthy donors were sampled, and four of those donors gave samples twice, about three months apart. For RNA extraction, about 2.3 ml of peripheral blood was collected into Tempus tubes. The TURBO-DNase kit was used to remove leftover genomic DNA, and GLOBINclear was used to deplete globin mRNA.

This clonotype originated in an adult in good health. Sequencing input: blood. The chain couples TRBV6-6 to TRBJ2-3, with TRBD2 as a weak D call on 5 bases. The CDR3 reads CASSYSPGSTDTQYF. Here is the DNA: TGTGCCAGCAGTTACTCTCCGGGGAGCACAGATACGCAGTATTTT.